This T cell receptor (beta chain) was sequenced during a study of T and B cells in COVID-19 patients. Overall study context: Most recovered patients had mild to moderate COVID-19 treated as outpatients.

Points on this clonotype: What it binds is unknown.

Each TRB amplification used roughly 250-550 ng of genomic DNA from blood. The CDR3 has 14 residues. The V end was cut by 0 bases, the J end by 1 base, with 7 bases between. Per germline, CDR1 SGHRS and CDR2 YFSETQ. TRB rearrangements were amplified by multiplex PCR with BIOMED2 TRB-A/B primers. TCRdb passed the multiplex PCR reads through MiXCR, listing each CDR3 protein once. The sample lists more than 4,500 distinct CDR3 sequences, around a quarter occurring once. Study-level points and caveats: In COVID-19 patients, T cell receptor beta variable and joining gene use was reportedly strongly skewed. There were some 2,500 TCR clusters exclusive to the recovered cohort, fewer than 35 with low generation probability.

The sample comprised blood. This clonotype was obtained from a human donor with active COVID-19. The chain uses TRBV5-1 and TRBJ1-1; no firm D call. The CDR3 DNA follows: TGCGCCAGCAGCTTGGAACCGGGGAACACTGAAGCTTTCTTT. Its protein product is CASSLEPGNTEAFF.